This is a list of T cell receptor beta chains from one sample in a study of blood T cell repertoires in COVID-19. Profiling relied on immunoSEQ multiplex PCR, and the TCRdb table lists in-frame clones only, not all of them. Of 75,000 to 85,000 clones in the sample, about 85% were seen once. Sequenced: peripheral blood. These receptors originate from a man in his fifties or sixties with COVID-19, enrolled during active disease. Each CDR3 is given with its conserved first and last residue. D genes are given only for firm matches. Clone size, where shown, is once, few, many, or a class for clones that have expanded.

-	TRBV5-6	TRBJ2-5	-	TGTGCCAGCAGCAGACGAGGGCCCGGTGAGACCCAGTACTTC	CASSRRGPGETQYF
TRBD1	TRBV11-2	TRBJ2-2	-	TGTGCCAGCAGCTTACAGACAGGGGAGAGGGCCGGGGAGCTGTTTTTT	CASSLQTGERAGELFF
-	TRBV9	TRBJ2-2	-	TGTGCCAGCAGCGTAGCTGGTCAGGTGAGGAACACCGGGGAGCTGTTTTTT	CASSVAGQVRNTGELFF
TRBD2	TRBV7-9	TRBJ2-1	few	TGTGCCAGCAGCTCCCCCCTTAGCCAGCGGGAGAGGGGGAATGAGCAGTTCTTC	CASSSPLSQRERGNEQFF
-	TRBV12-3/TRBV12-4	TRBJ1-1	-	TGTGCCAGCACCTTGGAGGAGAACACTGAAGCTTTCTTT	CASTLEENTEAFF
TRBD1	TRBV2	TRBJ2-6	-	TGTGCCAGCAGTTTACAGGGGGCGGCTGGGGCCAACGTCCTGACTTTC	CASSLQGAAGANVLTF
TRBD1	TRBV7-9	TRBJ2-2	-	TGTGCCAGCAGCTTTGATACAGGGGACACCGGGGAGCTGTTTTTT	CASSFDTGDTGELFF
-	TRBV24-1	TRBJ2-2	-	TGTGCCACCAACAACCCGGGACAAAACACCGGGGAGCTGTTTTTT	CATNNPGQNTGELFF
TRBD1	TRBV19	TRBJ2-4	-	TGTGCCAGTAGCGGGACAGGGCTAGCCAAAAACATTCAGTACTTC	CASSGTGLAKNIQYF
-	TRBV27	TRBJ1-2	-	TGTGCCAGCAGTCCTTCGACAGTCTATGGCTACACCTTC	CASSPSTVYGYTF
-	TRBV3-1/TRBV3-2	TRBJ1-2	-	TGTGCCAGCAGTCCTTTCGGGGGGCAGCGGGGCTACACCTTC	CASSPFGGQRGYTF
TRBD1	TRBV6-2/TRBV6-3	TRBJ2-1	-	TGTGCCAGCAGTTACCCCGGATATCGGACAGGGGGCTATGAGCAGTTCTTC	CASSYPGYRTGGYEQFF
TRBD1	TRBV7-2	TRBJ1-2	-	TGTGCCAGCACCGACCCACAGGGGAATGGCTACACCTTC	CASTDPQGNGYTF
TRBD1	TRBV6-5	TRBJ2-7	-	TGTGCCAGCAGTCGACAGGGGGCGAGCTACGAGCAGTACTTC	CASSRQGASYEQYF
-	TRBV27	TRBJ1-2	-	TGTGCCAGCAGTTTCGACAGAGCTAACTATGGCTACACCTTC	CASSFDRANYGYTF
TRBD1	TRBV7-9	TRBJ1-4	medium-sized	TGTGCCAGCAGCTTATCCGGGACAGGGGGGGAAAAACTGTTTTTT	CASSLSGTGGEKLFF
-	TRBV14	TRBJ2-2	-	TGTGCCAGCAGCCAAGTTCTTGGTCGGGGCACCGGGGAGCTGTTTTTT	CASSQVLGRGTGELFF
TRBD1	TRBV9	TRBJ1-6	-	TGTGCCAGCAGCGTTGGACAGGGAGATAATTCACCCCTCCACTTT	CASSVGQGDNSPLHF
TRBD1	TRBV7-3	TRBJ2-2	many	TGTGCCAGCAGCTTAACGGGACAGGGGTCGAGGACCGGGGAGCTGTTTTTT	CASSLTGQGSRTGELFF
TRBD1	TRBV9	TRBJ1-4	-	TGTGCCAGCAGCTTCGGACAGGGACGGGCAACTAATGAAAAACTGTTTTTT	CASSFGQGRATNEKLFF
-	TRBV28	TRBJ2-1	once	TGTGCCAGCAGTTTAAGTGGAGGTGAGCAGTTCTTC	CASSLSGGEQFF
-	TRBV28	TRBJ2-5	-	TGTGCCAGCAGTCCCGGGTCTGCACGGGGTCTGGGATGGGACCAAGAGACCCAGTACTTC	CASSPGSARGLGWDQETQYF
TRBD1	TRBV2	TRBJ2-4	-	TGTGCCAGCAGTGATTCAGGGACAGCTTTTGCCAAAAACATTCAGTACTTC	CASSDSGTAFAKNIQYF
-	TRBV2	TRBJ2-2	-	TGTGCCAGCAGTGAGAGCGGGGAGCTGTTTTTT	CASSESGELFF
TRBD2	TRBV6-6	TRBJ2-3	-	TGTGCCAGCAGTCACCCTCTGGGGACTACCGACCGAGGGTTGGATACGCAGTATTTT	CASSHPLGTTDRGLDTQYF
-	TRBV5-5	TRBJ2-7	-	TGTGCCAGCAGCTTGGACCGTCAGTCCTACGAGCAGTACTTC	CASSLDRQSYEQYF
TRBD1	TRBV14	TRBJ2-7	-	TGTGCCAGCAGTCCACCGGGACAGGGGTTTTTCGGGATCTACGAGCAGTACTTC	CASSPPGQGFFGIYEQYF
-	TRBV5-6	TRBJ2-6	-	TGTGCCAGCAGCTTGGGCGCGGTGGCCAACGTCCTGACTTTC	CASSLGAVANVLTF
-	TRBV5-1	TRBJ1-2	-	TGCGCCAGCAGCCCAGGAGGCCAGGTTGTAGGTAGTGGCTACACCTTC	CASSPGGQVVGSGYTF
TRBD1	TRBV6-5	TRBJ2-1	few	TGTGCCACCCAGGGACAGCCTTACAATGAGCAGTTCTTC	CATQGQPYNEQFF
TRBD2	TRBV7-9	TRBJ2-7	-	TGTGCCAGCAGCCCGAGAGGACTAGCGGGCTCCTACGAGCAGTACTTC	CASSPRGLAGSYEQYF
-	TRBV15	TRBJ1-3	-	TGTGCCACCAGTCTGAGCTCTGGAAACACCATATATTTT	CATSLSSGNTIYF
-	TRBV7-2	TRBJ2-5	-	TGTGCCAGCAGCAATAGTCCGGGGATAGAGACCCAGTACTTC	CASSNSPGIETQYF
-	TRBV7-9	TRBJ1-1	-	TGTGCCAGCAGCTTGGGAGGCTTGGACACTGAAGCTTTCTTT	CASSLGGLDTEAFF
-	TRBV29-1	TRBJ1-1	-	TGCAGCGTCGAACAACGTCAGGGAGGGACTGAAGCTTTCTTT	CSVEQRQGGTEAFF
TRBD2	TRBV5-4	TRBJ2-3	-	TGTGCCAGCAGCTCTGCCGGACTAGCGGGACCTACAGATACGCAGTATTTT	CASSSAGLAGPTDTQYF